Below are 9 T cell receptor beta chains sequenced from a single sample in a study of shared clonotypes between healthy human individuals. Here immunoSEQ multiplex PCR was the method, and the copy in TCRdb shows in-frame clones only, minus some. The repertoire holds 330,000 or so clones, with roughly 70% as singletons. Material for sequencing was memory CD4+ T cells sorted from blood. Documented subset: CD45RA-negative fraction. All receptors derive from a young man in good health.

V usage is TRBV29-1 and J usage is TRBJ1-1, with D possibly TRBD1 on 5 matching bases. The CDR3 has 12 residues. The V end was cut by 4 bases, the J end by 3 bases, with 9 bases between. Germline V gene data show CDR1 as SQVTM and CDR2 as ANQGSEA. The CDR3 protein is CSVVRVDTEAFF. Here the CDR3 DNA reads TGCAGCGTTGTCAGGGTGGACACTGAAGCTTTCTTT.

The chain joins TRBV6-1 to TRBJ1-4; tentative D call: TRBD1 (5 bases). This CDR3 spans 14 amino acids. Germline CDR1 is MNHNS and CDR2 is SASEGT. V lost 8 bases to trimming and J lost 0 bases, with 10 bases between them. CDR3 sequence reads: CASRDRATNEKLFF. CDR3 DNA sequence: TGTGCCAGCCGGGACCGTGCAACTAATGAAAAACTGTTTTTT.

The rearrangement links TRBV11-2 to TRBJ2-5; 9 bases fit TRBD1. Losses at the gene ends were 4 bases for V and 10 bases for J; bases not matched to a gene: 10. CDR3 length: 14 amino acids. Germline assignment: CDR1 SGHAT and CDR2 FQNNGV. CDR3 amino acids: CASSSPRDRVIQYF. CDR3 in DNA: TGTGCCAGCAGCTCCCCCCGGGACAGGGTCATCCAGTACTTC.

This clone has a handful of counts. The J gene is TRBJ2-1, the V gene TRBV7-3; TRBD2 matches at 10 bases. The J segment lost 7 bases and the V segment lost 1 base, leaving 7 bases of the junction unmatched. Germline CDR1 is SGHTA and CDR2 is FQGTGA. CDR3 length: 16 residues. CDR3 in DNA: TGTGCCAGCAGCTTAATGCTAGCGGGAGATCGGAATGAGCAGTTCTTC. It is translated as CASSLMLAGDRNEQFF.

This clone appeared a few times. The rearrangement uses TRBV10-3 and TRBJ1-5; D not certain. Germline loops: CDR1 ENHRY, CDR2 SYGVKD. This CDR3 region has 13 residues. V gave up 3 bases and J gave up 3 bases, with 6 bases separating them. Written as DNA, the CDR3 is TGTGCCATCAGTGACGACCCCAATCAGCCCCAGCATTTT. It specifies CAISDDPNQPQHF.

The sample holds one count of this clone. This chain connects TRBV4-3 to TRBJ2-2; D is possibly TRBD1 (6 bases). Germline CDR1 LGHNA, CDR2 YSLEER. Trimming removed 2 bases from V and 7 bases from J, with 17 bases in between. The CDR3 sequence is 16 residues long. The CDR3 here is CASSQRTASVGGELFF. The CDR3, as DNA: TGCGCCAGCAGCCAACGGACAGCCAGTGTAGGCGGGGAGCTGTTTTTT.

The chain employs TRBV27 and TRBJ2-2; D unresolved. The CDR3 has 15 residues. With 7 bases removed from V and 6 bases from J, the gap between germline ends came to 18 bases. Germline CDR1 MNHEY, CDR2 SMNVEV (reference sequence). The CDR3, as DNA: TGTGCCAGCAAATCCTCCCCCCTAGAGGCCGGGGAGCTGTTTTTT. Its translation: CASKSSPLEAGELFF.

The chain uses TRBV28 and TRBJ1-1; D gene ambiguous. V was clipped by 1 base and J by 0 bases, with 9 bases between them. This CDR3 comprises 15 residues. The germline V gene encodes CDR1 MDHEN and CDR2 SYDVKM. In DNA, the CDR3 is TGTGCCAGCAGTTTATCCCCGAGCATGAACACTGAAGCTTTCTTT. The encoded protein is CASSLSPSMNTEAFF. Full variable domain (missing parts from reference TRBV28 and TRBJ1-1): DVKVTQSSRYLVKRTGEKVFLECVQDMDHENMFWYRQDPGLGLRLIYFSYDVKMKEKGDIPEGYSVSREKKERFSLILESASTNQTSMYLCASSLSPSMNTEAFFGQGTRLTVV.

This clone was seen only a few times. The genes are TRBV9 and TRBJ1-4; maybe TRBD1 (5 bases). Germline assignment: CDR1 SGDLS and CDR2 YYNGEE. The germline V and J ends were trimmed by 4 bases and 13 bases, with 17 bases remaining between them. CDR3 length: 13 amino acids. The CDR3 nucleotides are TGTGCCAGCAGCCCGACCCATGGGGGTAGACTGTTTTTT. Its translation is CASSPTHGGRLFF.